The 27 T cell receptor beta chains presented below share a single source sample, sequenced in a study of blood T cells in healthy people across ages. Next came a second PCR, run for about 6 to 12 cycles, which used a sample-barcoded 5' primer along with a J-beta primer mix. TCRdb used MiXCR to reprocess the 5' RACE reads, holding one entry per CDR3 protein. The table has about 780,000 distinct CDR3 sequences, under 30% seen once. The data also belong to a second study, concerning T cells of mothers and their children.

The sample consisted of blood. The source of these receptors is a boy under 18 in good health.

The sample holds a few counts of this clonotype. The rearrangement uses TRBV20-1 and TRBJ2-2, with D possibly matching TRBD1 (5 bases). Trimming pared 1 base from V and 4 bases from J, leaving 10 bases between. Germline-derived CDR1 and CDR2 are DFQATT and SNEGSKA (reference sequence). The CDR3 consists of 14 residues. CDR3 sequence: CSARGVGPTGELFF. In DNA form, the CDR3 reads TGCAGTGCTAGAGGAGTGGGGCCCACCGGGGAGCTGTTTTTT.

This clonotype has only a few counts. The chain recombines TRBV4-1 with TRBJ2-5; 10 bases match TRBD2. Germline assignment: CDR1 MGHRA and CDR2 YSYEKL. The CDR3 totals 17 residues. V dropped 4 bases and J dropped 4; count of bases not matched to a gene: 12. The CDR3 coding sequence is TGCGCCAGCAGCCGGAAAGTGGTAGCGGGGGGCCGAGAGACCCAGTACTTC. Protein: CASSRKVVAGGRETQYF.

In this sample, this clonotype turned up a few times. CDR3 residues: CASSSRDSTVYEQYF. The CDR3, as DNA: TGCGCCAGCAGCTCACGGGACAGTACCGTGTACGAGCAGTACTTC. V gene TRBV5-1 combines with J gene TRBJ2-7; 7 bases match TRBD1. Looked up from germline, CDR1 is SGHRS and CDR2 is YFSETQ. The length of the CDR3 is 15 residues. The V segment lost 3 bases and the J segment 4 bases; nucleotides outside the gene matches: 10. Filled out from reference TRBV5-1 and TRBJ2-7, the complete variable domain reads KAGVTQTPRYLIKTRGQQVTLSCSPISGHRSVSWYQQTPGQGLQFLFEYFSETQRNKGNFPGRFSGRQFSNSRSEMNVSTLELGDSALYLCASSSRDSTVYEQYFGPGTRLTVT.

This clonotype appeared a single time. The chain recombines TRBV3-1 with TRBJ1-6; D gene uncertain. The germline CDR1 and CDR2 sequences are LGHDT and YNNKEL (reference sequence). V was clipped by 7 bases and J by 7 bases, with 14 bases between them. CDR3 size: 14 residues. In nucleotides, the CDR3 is TGTGCCAGCAAGGACCATCGGACGAATTCACCCCTCCACTTT. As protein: CASKDHRTNSPLHF.

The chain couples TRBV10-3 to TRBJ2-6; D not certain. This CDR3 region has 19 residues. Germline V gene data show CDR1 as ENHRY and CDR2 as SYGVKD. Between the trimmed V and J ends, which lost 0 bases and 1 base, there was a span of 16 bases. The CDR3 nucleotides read TGTGCCATCAGTGAGTCAAAGACCCCTGACCTTTCTGGGGCCAACGTCCTGACTTTC. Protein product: CAISESKTPDLSGANVLTF.

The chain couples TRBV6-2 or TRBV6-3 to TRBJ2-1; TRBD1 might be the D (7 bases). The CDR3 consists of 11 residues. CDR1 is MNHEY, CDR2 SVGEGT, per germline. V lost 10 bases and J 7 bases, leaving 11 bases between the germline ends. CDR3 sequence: CATGGQNEQFF. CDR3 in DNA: TGTGCCACAGGGGGGCAGAATGAGCAGTTCTTC.

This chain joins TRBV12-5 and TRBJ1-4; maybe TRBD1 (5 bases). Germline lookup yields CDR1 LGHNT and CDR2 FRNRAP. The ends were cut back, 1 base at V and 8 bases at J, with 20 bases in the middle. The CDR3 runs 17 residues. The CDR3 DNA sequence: TGTGCTAGTGGTTTGGGAAGCCGACGGACAAATGAGGAAAAACTGTTTTTT. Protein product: CASGLGSRRTNEEKLFF.

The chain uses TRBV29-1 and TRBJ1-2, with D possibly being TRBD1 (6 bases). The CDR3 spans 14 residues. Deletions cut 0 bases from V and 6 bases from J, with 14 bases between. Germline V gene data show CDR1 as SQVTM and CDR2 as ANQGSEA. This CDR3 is CSVEELRGGDGYTF. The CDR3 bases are TGCAGCGTTGAAGAATTGCGAGGGGGAGATGGCTACACCTTC.

The CDR3 nucleotides are TGTGCCAGCTACCATGACAGGGGGGATGAAAAACTGTTTTTT. Its protein product is CASYHDRGDEKLFF. This chain uses TRBV28 with TRBJ1-4, with TRBD1 identical over 9 bases. This CDR3 is 14 amino acids long. V lost 8 bases, J lost 6 bases, and 7 bases stayed unmatched. Germline V lookup: CDR1 MDHEN, CDR2 SYDVKM.

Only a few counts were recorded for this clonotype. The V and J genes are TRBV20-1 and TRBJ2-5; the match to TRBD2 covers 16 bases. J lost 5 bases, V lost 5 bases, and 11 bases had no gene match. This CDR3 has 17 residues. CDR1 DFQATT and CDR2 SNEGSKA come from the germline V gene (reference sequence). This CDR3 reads CSARPGLAGGFEETQYF. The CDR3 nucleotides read TGCAGTGCTCGCCCGGGACTAGCGGGGGGGTTTGAGGAGACCCAGTACTTC.

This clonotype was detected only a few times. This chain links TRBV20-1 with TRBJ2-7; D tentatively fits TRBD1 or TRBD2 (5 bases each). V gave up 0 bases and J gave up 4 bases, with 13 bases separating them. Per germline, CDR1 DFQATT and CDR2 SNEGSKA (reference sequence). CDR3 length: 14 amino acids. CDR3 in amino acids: CSARDPRGAYEQYF. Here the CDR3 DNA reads TGCAGTGCTAGAGATCCAAGAGGGGCGTACGAGCAGTACTTC.

The CDR3 DNA reads TGTGCCAGTAGTACTCAGGGGGCGCCTTATGGCTACACCTTC. It is translated as CASSTQGAPYGYTF. The chain carries TRBV19 and TRBJ1-2, with TRBD1 matching 8 bases. This CDR3 has 14 residues. V gave up 4 bases and J gave up 5 bases; unmatched junction bases: 6. Looked up from germline, CDR1 is LNHDA and CDR2 is SQIVND (reference sequence). Looking up the rest from reference TRBV19 and TRBJ1-2 gives the full variable domain: DGGITQSPKYLFRKEGQNVTLSCEQNLNHDAMYWYRQDPGQGLRLIYYSQIVNDFQKGDIAEGYSVSREKKESFPLTVTSAQKNPTAFYLCASSTQGAPYGYTFGSGTRLTVV.

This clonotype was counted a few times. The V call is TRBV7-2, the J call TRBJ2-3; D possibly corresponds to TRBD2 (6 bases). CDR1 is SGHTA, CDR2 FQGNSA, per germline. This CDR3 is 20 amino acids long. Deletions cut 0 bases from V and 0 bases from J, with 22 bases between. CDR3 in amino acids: CASSLAYRDLLSPSTDTQYF. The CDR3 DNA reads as TGTGCCAGCAGCTTAGCCTACCGGGACTTACTTAGCCCTAGCACAGATACGCAGTATTTT.

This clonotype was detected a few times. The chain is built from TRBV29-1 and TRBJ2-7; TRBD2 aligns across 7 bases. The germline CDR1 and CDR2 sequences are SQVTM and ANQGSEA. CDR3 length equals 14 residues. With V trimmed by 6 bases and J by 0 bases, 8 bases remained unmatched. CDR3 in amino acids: CSVTGGKGSYEQYF. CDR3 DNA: TGCAGCGTCACGGGGGGAAAGGGCTCCTACGAGCAGTACTTC.

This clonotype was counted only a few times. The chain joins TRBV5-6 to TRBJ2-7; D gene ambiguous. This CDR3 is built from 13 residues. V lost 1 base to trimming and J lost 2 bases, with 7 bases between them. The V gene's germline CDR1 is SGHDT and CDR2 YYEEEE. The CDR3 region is CASSLLSPYEQYF. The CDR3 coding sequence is TGTGCCAGCAGCTTGTTATCGCCCTACGAGCAGTACTTC.

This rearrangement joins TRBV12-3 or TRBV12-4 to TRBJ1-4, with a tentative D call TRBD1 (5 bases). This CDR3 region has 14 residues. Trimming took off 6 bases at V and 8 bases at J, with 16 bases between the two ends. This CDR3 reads CASRGDPHREKLFF. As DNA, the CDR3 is TGTGCCAGCAGGGGGGACCCACACCGGGAAAAACTGTTTTTT.

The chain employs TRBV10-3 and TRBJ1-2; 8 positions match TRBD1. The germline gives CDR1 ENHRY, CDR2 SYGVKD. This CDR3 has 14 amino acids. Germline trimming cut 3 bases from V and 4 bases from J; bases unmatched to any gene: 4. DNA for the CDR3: TGTGCCATCAGTGACAGGACAGGGATCTATGGCTACACCTTC. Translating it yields CAISDRTGIYGYTF.

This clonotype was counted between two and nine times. The CDR3 reads CATPGAYGYTF. The CDR3, as DNA: TGTGCCACCCCGGGGGCCTATGGCTACACCTTC. The V and J genes are TRBV12-3 or TRBV12-4 and TRBJ1-2; TRBD1 might be the D (6 bases). The CDR3 covers 11 residues. V was cut by 10 bases and J by 4 bases, with 10 bases left in between.

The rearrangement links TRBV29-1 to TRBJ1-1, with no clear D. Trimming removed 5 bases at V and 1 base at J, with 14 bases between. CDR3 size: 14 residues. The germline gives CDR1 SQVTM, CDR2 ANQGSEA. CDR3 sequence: CSVWRRPSNTEAFF. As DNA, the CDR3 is TGCAGCGTTTGGCGTCGGCCGTCGAACACTGAAGCTTTCTTT.

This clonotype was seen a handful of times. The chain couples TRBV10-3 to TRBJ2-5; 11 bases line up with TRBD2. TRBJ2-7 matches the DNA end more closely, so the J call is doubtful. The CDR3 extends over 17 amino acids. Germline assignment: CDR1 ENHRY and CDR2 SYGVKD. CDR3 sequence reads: CAISSSGGFPLSYEQYF. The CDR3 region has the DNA TGTGCCATCAGTTCTAGCGGGGGGTTCCCACTTTCCTACGAGCAGTACTTC.

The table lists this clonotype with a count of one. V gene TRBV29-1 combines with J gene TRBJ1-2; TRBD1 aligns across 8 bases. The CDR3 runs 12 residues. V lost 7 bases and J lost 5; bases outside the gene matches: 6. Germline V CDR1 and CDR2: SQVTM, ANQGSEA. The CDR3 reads CSAWDRSYGYTF. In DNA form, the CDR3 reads TGCAGCGCCTGGGACAGGTCATATGGCTACACCTTC.

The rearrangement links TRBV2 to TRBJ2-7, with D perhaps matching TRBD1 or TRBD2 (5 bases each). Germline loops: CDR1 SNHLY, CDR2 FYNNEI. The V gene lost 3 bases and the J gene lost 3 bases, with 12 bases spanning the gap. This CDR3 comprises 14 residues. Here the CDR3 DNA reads TGTGCCAGCAGTGAGTTTGGGACCAACTACGAGCAGTACTTC. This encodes CASSEFGTNYEQYF. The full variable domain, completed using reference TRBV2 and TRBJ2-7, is EPEVTQTPSHQVTQMGQEVILRCVPISNHLYFYWYRQILGQKVEFLVSFYNNEISEKSEIFDDQFSVERPDGSNFTLKIRSTKLEDSAMYFCASSEFGTNYEQYFGPGTRLTVT.

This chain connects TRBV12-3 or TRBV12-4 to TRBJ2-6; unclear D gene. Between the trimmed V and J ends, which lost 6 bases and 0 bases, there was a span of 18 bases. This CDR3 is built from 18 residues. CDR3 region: CASRTDWSVASGANVLTF. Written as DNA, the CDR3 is TGTGCCAGCAGAACGGATTGGAGTGTCGCCTCTGGGGCCAACGTCCTGACTTTC.

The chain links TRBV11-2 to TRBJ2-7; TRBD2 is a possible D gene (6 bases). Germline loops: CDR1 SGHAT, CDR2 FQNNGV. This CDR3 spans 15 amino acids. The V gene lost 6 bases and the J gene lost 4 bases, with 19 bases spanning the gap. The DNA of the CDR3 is TGTGCCAGCAGAAGGTCCGGGACTTATTTATACGAGCAGTACTTC. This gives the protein CASRRSGTYLYEQYF.

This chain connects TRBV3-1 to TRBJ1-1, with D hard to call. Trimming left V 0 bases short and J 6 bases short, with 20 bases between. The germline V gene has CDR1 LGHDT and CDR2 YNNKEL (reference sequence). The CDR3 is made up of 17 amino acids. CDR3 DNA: TGTGCCAGCAGCCAAGACGAAAGTTGGGGAGGCGGGGCTGAAGCTTTCTTT. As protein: CASSQDESWGGGAEAFF. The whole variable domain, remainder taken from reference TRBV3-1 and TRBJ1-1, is DTAVSQTPKYLVTQMGNDKSIKCEQNLGHDTMYWYKQDSKKFLKIMFSYNNKELIINETVPNRFSPKSPDKAHLNLHINSLELGDSAVYFCASSQDESWGGGAEAFFGQGTRLTVV.

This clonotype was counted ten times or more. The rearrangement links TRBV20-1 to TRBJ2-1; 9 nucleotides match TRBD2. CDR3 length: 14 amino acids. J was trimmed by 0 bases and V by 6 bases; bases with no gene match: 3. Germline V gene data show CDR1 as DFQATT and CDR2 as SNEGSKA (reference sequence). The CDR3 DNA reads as TGCAGTGCGAAACTAGCGGGCTCCTACAATGAGCAGTTCTTC. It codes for CSAKLAGSYNEQFF.

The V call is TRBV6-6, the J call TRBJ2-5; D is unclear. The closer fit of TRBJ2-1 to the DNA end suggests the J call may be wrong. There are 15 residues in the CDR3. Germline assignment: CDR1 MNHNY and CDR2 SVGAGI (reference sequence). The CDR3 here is CASSYRKVNYNEQFF. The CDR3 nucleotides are TGTGCCAGCAGTTACAGGAAGGTCAACTACAATGAGCAGTTCTTC.